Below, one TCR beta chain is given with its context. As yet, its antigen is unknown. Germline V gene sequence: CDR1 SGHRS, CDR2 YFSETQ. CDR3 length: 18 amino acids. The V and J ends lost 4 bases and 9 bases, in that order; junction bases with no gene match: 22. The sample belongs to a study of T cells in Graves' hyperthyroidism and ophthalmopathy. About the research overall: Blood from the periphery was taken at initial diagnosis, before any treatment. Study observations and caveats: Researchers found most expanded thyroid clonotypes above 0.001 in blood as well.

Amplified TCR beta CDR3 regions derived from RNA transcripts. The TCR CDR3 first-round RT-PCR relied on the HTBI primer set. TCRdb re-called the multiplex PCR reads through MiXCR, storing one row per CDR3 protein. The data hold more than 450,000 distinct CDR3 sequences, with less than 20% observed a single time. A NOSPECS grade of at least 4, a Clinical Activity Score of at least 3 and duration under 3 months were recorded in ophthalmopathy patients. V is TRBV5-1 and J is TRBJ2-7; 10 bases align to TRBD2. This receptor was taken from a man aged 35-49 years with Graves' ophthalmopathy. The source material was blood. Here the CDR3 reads CASSRPKKREGLGDGQYF. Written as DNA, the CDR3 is TGCGCCAGCAGCCGCCCTAAAAAGCGGGAGGGCCTCGGCGACGGGCAGTACTTC.